Listed here is a single T cell receptor beta chain. Its antigen is currently not known. Per-nucleotide qualities are absent, and no much larger clonotype sits a single base away. The CDR3 numbers 14 residues from cysteine through phenylalanine. The kept DNA is CDR3 alone, 42 bases in frame from the first base. CDR1 SGDLS and CDR2 YYNGEE are derived from the germline V gene. The germline V and J ends show losses of 2 bases and 4 bases respectively, and no gene match explains 4 bases of the junction. CD8 naive samples consisted of CD45RO-negative cells that were positively selected for CCR7, yielding a CD45RA+CCR7+ population without TemRA cells. Healthy HIV-negative adults with no recently reported acute infections or vaccinations were included as donors. Every donor was a Caucasian adult living in Nashville, Tennessee, USA. After blood collection by leukapheresis, PBMCs were isolated using Ficoll-Histopaque density gradient centrifugation and then cryopreserved in the vapor phase of liquid nitrogen. Analytical flow cytometry was used to check the purity and quantity of each magnetically sorted T cell population. Genomic DNA was isolated from every sorted fraction and measured by UV absorbance on a Nanodrop 2000c.

The data are from a study of shared clonotypes between healthy human individuals (dated by TCRdb to 2018 to 2020). Broadly, across the study: The cohort comprised a couple of women and a few men aged 18 to 49 years. For each donor, CD4 naive and CD4 memory were each given three plates, CD8 naive was given two plates, and CD8 memory was given one plate. To estimate repertoire size and how much clonotypes are shared between individuals, the study performed deep sequencing of blood TCR repertoires from roughly five healthy adults. To increase sequencing depth and limit assay-specific biases, different laboratories used diverse techniques to prepare libraries and sequence TCR repertoires. Each donor's leukapheresis produced roughly between roughly 0.85 and 9.5 billion PBMCs. What the authors observed across the whole study: Clonotypes shared by all four sorted-subset donors showed higher generation probabilities than non-shared clonotypes. The genetic and exposure-history diversity represented was limited by the small number of donors. Incomplete sequencing was indicated by rarefaction of sorted-subset datasets, despite the large sequencing depth. When a few donors were compared, the shared fraction of clonotypes was roughly 5% for naive CD4, over 3% for naive CD8, about 2.5% for memory CD4, and less than 0.5% for memory CD8. Based on pairwise subsampling, the degree of clonotype sharing among donors was expected to be affected by sequencing depth. Sampling was restricted to blood, and TCR repertoires in tissue are likely to differ from TCR repertoires in blood. Naive subsets generally had larger estimated clonotype richness than memory subsets.

Using the deep immunoSEQ assay, multiplex PCR amplified TCR CDR3 regions from genomic DNA. Extracted genomic DNA from each cell subset was spread evenly across all wells of several immunoSEQ 96-well plates, with each plate serving as a replicate. Each replicate PCR for sorted subsets received approximately 200 ng genomic DNA, equal to about 29,000 T cell genomes. Purified libraries were quantified with a Qubit 3.0 fluorometer, sized on a Bioanalyzer 2100, and re-quantified with the KAPA Library Quantification kit. A separate single-read 150-cycle Illumina NextSeq 550 flow cell was used to sequence each immunoSEQ 96-well plate. The paper's processing steps were these. Because the immunoSEQ output included only junctional sequences and no quality scores, the filtering could not be the same as the filtering used for full-length reads. Sequences were annotated with PyIR, a Python wrapper for IgBLAST v1.9, using IMGT germline references to assign V/J genes and CDR3. Any read was removed if the V/J assignment was weak (E-value above 1e-6), the CDR3 was missing, or the read contained stop codons, out-of-frame junctions, or ambiguous translated residues. V3J clonotypes were defined as sequences sharing an identical inferred V gene, J gene, and CDR3 amino acid sequence. Percentage overlap between repertoires was calculated by dividing the number of shared unique clonotypes by the size of the smaller repertoire. RTK rarefaction, the Chao1 estimator, and Recon v2.1 estimates of unobserved clonotypes were used to assess repertoire richness. Generation probabilities for all TCRbeta clonotypes obtained by the gDNA method from a handful of donors were computed using OLGA. TCRdb took over this immuneACCESS table, retaining in-frame rearrangements with V and J assigned. Such tables are incomplete; in checked studies, under half of the missing clones stem from an unresolved V gene, and the remainder is unexplained. V and J calls and clone size are copied from that table; D and trimming were computed from the DNA. In all, the sample holds hundreds of thousands of clones, and around 96% of those were seen once. Around 0.1% of the sample is held by the ten biggest clonotypes.

The V and J segments used are TRBV9 and TRBJ2-3, and TRBD2 matches 7 of the central bases. Sequenced material: naive CD8+ T cells sorted from blood. The sample's cell subset or site label, in plain terms: CD45RA+CCR7+. The receptor was derived from a woman in her 30s in good health. The CDR3 region: CASSVGLVADTQYF. The DNA sequence is TGTGCCAGCAGCGTCGGACTAGTGGCAGATACGCAGTATTTT. The full variable domain, completed from the reference TRBV9 and TRBJ2-3 proteins outside the CDR3, reads DSGVTQTPKHLITATGQRVTLRCSPRSGDLSVYWYQQSLDQGLQFLIQYYNGEERAKGNILERFSAQQFPDLHSELNLSSLELGDSALYFCASSVGLVADTQYFGPGTRLTVL.